The rows below give T cell receptor beta chains drawn from one sample of a study of spatial heterogeneity in lung cancer. TCRdb reprocessed the 5' RACE reads with MiXCR, giving one entry per CDR3 protein. This sample has over 1,500 distinct CDR3 sequences, with about 8.2% found just once. Specimen: lung tumor tissue, collected at surgery. These receptor sequences come from a female donor with early-stage non-small cell lung cancer. CDR3s include the opening cysteine and the closing phenylalanine or tryptophan. The order of the fields is clone size, D gene, V gene, J gene, CDR3 protein, CDR3 DNA. D genes are given only for firm matches. Rows may omit the clone size; those that give it use once, few, many or a size class.

size: .
D: TRBD1
V: TRBV29-1
J: TRBJ1-2
CDR3: CSVIDRANTNYGYTF
DNA: TGCAGCGTTATTGACAGGGCCAACACTAACTATGGCTACACCTTC

size: medium-sized
D: .
V: TRBV7-6
J: TRBJ1-1
CDR3: CASSLGPRQTNTEAFF
DNA: TGTGCCAGCAGCCTTGGCCCACGACAGACGAACACTGAAGCTTTCTTT

size: large
D: .
V: TRBV3-1
J: TRBJ2-1
CDR3: CASSQGQGIYEQFF
DNA: TGTGCCAGCAGCCAAGGTCAGGGGATCTATGAGCAGTTCTTC

size: few
D: TRBD2
V: TRBV28
J: TRBJ2-7
CDR3: CASSLLGGGTSGDLTSYEQYF
DNA: TGTGCCAGCAGTTTATTGGGGGGAGGGACTAGCGGGGACCTAACCTCCTACGAGCAGTACTTC

size: few
D: .
V: TRBV5-1
J: TRBJ2-5
CDR3: CASSWDRGAAGDQETQYF
DNA: TGCGCCAGCAGCTGGGACCGGGGGGCTGCGGGAGACCAAGAGACCCAGTACTTC

size: medium-sized
D: .
V: TRBV11-2
J: TRBJ1-5
CDR3: CASSPVVEGDQPQHF
DNA: TGTGCCAGCAGCCCCGTCGTCGAGGGGGATCAGCCCCAGCATTTT

size: medium-sized
D: TRBD2
V: TRBV4-3
J: TRBJ2-1
CDR3: CASSQVPALSGGFNEQFF
DNA: TGCGCCAGCAGCCAAGTCCCCGCTTTGAGCGGGGGGTTTAATGAGCAGTTCTTC

size: .
D: .
V: TRBV2
J: TRBJ1-1
CDR3: CASSEDPPGGEAFF
DNA: TGTGCCAGCAGTGAAGACCCACCCGGGGGCGAAGCTTTCTTT

size: many
D: .
V: TRBV29-1
J: TRBJ2-7
CDR3: CSEVPPEGWEQYF
DNA: TGCAGCGAAGTCCCCCCGGAGGGCTGGGAGCAGTACTTC

size: medium-sized
D: .
V: TRBV4-3
J: TRBJ2-1
CDR3: CASSQGGGVETYNEQFF
DNA: TGCGCCAGCAGCCAAGGGGGCGGGGTAGAGACCTACAATGAGCAGTTCTTC

size: medium-sized
D: .
V: TRBV12-3/TRBV12-4
J: TRBJ2-2
CDR3: CASSLIGAAGELFF
DNA: TGTGCCAGCAGTTTGATTGGAGCGGCCGGGGAGCTGTTTTTT

size: medium-sized
D: TRBD1
V: TRBV6-4
J: TRBJ2-1
CDR3: CASSEQGVSYNEQFF
DNA: TGTGCCAGCAGTGAACAGGGGGTCTCCTACAATGAGCAGTTCTTC